One sample yielded the 11 T cell receptor beta chains listed below, sequenced in a study of T cell repertoires in cytomegalovirus infection. TCRdb ran MiXCR on the reads and lists one entry per CDR3 protein. The data contain under 200,000 distinct CDR3 sequences, about a tenth of them seen just once; the ten biggest clones take up about 4.2%. Input material: PBMCs. The receptors were gathered from a human donor in good health (CMV status not recorded). Some clones in this sample may be carry-over from other donors' samples.

There are many counts of this clonotype. The chain links TRBV7-9 to TRBJ2-6; D may be TRBD1 (5 bases). The germline CDR1 and CDR2 sequences are SEHNR and FQNEAQ (reference sequence). The CDR3 length is 18 residues. Trimming stripped 1 base from V and 2 bases from J, with 15 bases between. The CDR3: CASSLGGSWGTGANVLTF. The CDR3 nucleotides read TGTGCCAGCAGCTTAGGGGGTTCGTGGGGCACTGGGGCCAACGTCCTGACTTTC.

In this sample, this clonotype turned up many times. The chain's CDR3 is CSARAPTYNEQFF. In DNA, the CDR3 is TGCAGTGCTAGAGCTCCTACCTACAATGAGCAGTTCTTC. The chain employs TRBV20-1 and TRBJ2-1; D uncertain. The ends were cut back, 1 base at V and 2 bases at J, with 6 bases in the middle. Germline V gene lookup returns CDR1 DFQATT and CDR2 SNEGSKA (reference sequence). This CDR3 region has 13 residues.

This clonotype was found many times. The chain has TRBV7-9 and TRBJ2-1; 11 nucleotides match TRBD2. The CDR3 is 16 residues long. After removal of 5 bases from V and 4 bases from J, the junction contained 7 bases not matched to a gene. Looked up from germline, CDR1 is SEHNR and CDR2 is FQNEAQ (reference sequence). CDR3 sequence: CASSKAGTSGYNEQFF. The CDR3 nucleotides read TGTGCCAGCAGCAAAGCCGGGACTAGCGGATACAATGAGCAGTTCTTC.

In this sample, this clonotype turned up many times. This sequence joins TRBV7-2 and TRBJ1-2; D is perhaps TRBD1 (6 bases). Germline values: CDR1 SGHTA, CDR2 FQGNSA. Trimming pared 3 bases from V and 8 bases from J, leaving 10 bases between. The CDR3 totals 12 residues. DNA for the CDR3: TGTGCCAGCAGCTTTGGGGGGCACGGCTACACCTTC. Protein: CASSFGGHGYTF.

This clonotype was counted many times. V is TRBV7-6 and J is TRBJ1-1; D remains ambiguous. The ends were cut back, 2 bases at V and 7 bases at J, with 11 bases in the middle. The germline CDR1 and CDR2 sequences are SGHVS and FNYEAQ. The CDR3 spans 13 residues. CDR3 DNA: TGTGCCAGCAGCTTACCCCGGGTAGTTGAAGCTTTCTTT. Translation: CASSLPRVVEAFF.

J is TRBJ2-1 and V is TRBV12-3 or TRBV12-4, with D maybe TRBD2 (5 bases). V was pared by 2 bases and J by 5 bases, with 16 bases between. The CDR3 has 16 residues. This CDR3 is CASSLPAGRVNNEQFF. In DNA, the CDR3 is TGTGCCAGCAGTTTACCGGCCGGGCGGGTAAACAATGAGCAGTTCTTC.

This clonotype was recorded at least ten times. This rearrangement joins TRBV6-2 or TRBV6-3 to TRBJ2-5, with D perhaps matching TRBD1 or TRBD2 (5 bases each). Per the germline V gene, CDR1 is MNHEY and CDR2 is SVGEGT. The germline V and J ends were trimmed by 5 bases and 6 bases, with 16 bases remaining between them. This CDR3 region has 14 residues. The CDR3 region is CASSPLEGSKTQYF. The CDR3 DNA is TGTGCCAGCAGTCCCCTCGAGGGGTCGAAGACCCAGTACTTC.

This chain joins TRBV9 and TRBJ2-2; D possibly corresponds to TRBD2 (6 bases). The V end was cut by 5 bases, the J end by 0 bases, with 11 bases between. CDR1 and CDR2 (germline): SGDLS, YYNGEE. The CDR3 is 15 amino acids. The chain's CDR3 is CASRSSGSNTGELFF. The CDR3 bases are TGTGCCAGCAGAAGCAGCGGGTCGAACACCGGGGAGCTGTTTTTT.

This clonotype has at least ten counts. The J gene is TRBJ1-6, the V gene TRBV15, with TRBD1 matching 7 bases. CDR1 is LNHNV, CDR2 YYDKDF, per germline (reference sequence). The junction had 14 bases not matched to a gene; V was cut back by 3 bases and J by 0 bases. This CDR3 has 20 residues. The CDR3 region has the DNA TGTGCCACCAGCAGGCCTTACCGGGACAGCGAAAGCTCCTATAATTCACCCCTCCACTTT. Protein: CATSRPYRDSESSYNSPLHF.

There are many counts of this clonotype. V usage is TRBV29-1 and J usage is TRBJ2-7; possibly TRBD1 for D (6 bases). The CDR3 has 13 amino acids. Per germline, CDR1 SQVTM and CDR2 ANQGSEA. Deletions cut 3 bases from V and 3 bases from J, with 12 bases between. This chain's CDR3 is CSVESGVDYEQYF. In DNA, the CDR3 is TGCAGCGTTGAGTCAGGGGTGGACTACGAGCAGTACTTC.

This clonotype was found a few times. A junction end diverges from the germline sequence, so it may reflect a read error. This chain uses TRBV20-1 with TRBJ2-3; 11 bases agree with TRBD2. The CDR3 contains 14 residues. Germline V gene lookup returns CDR1 DFQATT and CDR2 SNEGSKA (reference sequence). CDR3 region: CSTRLAGRTDTQYF. The CDR3 DNA reads as TGCAGTACTAGACTAGCGGGGCGCACAGATACGCAGTATTTT.